Each of the 28 T cell receptor beta chains below was sequenced from the same sample in a study of blood T cell repertoires in COVID-19. The protocol was immunoSEQ multiplex PCR, while the TCRdb copy is restricted to in-frame clones and leaves out a portion. This table holds 90,000 to 150,000 clones, approximately 85% found once. The sequenced sample consisted of peripheral blood. Receptors were obtained from a human donor in a cohort sampled during active COVID-19.

The V call is TRBV6-5, the J call TRBJ1-3; 7 bases map to TRBD1. The junction had 6 bases not matched to a gene; V was cut back by 0 bases and J by 4 bases. CDR1 MNHEY and CDR2 SVGAGI come from the germline V gene. The length of the CDR3 is 16 residues. CDR3 bases: TGTGCCAGCAGTTACTCGTACAGGGGAGGCGGAAACACCATATATTTT. Its translation is CASSYSYRGGGNTIYF.

The chain carries TRBV5-8 and TRBJ1-2; 9 positions agree with TRBD1. Germline V CDR1 and CDR2: SGHTS, YDEGEE. With V trimmed by 3 bases and J by 5 bases, 5 bases remained unmatched. This CDR3 has 14 residues. This CDR3 reads CASSWDRELYGYTF. The CDR3 DNA follows: TGTGCCAGCAGCTGGGACAGGGAACTTTATGGCTACACCTTC.

The V call is TRBV5-1, the J call TRBJ2-2; 8 nucleotides line up with TRBD1. Germline CDR1 is SGHRS and CDR2 is YFSETQ. With 1 base clipped from V and 5 bases from J, the junction kept 4 bases outside the gene matches. This CDR3 is 15 amino acids long. CDR3 nucleotides: TGCGCCAGCAGCTTGACTCGGACAGGGACCGGGGAGCTGTTTTTT. Translating gives CASSLTRTGTGELFF.

This rearrangement joins TRBV9 to TRBJ2-2; unclear D gene. The germline CDR1 and CDR2 sequences are SGDLS and YYNGEE. With 0 bases removed from V and 0 bases from J, the gap between germline ends came to 9 bases. This CDR3 region has 16 residues. CDR3 protein: CASSVGQNANTGELFF. The CDR3, as DNA: TGTGCCAGCAGCGTAGGGCAGAACGCGAACACCGGGGAGCTGTTTTTT.

This clone was seen only once. The rearrangement joins TRBV9 to TRBJ2-7, with D perhaps TRBD1 (6 bases). Germline CDR1 reads SGDLS; CDR2 reads YYNGEE. V lost 3 bases and J lost 2, with 12 bases in between. This CDR3 has 14 amino acids. Here the CDR3 DNA reads TGTGCCAGCAGCGAGGTCCCAGGGGCCTACGAGCAGTACTTC. Its translation is CASSEVPGAYEQYF.

Comments on this clone: Other nucleotide sequences from this sample produce the same CDR3. The chain couples TRBV5-1 to TRBJ2-7; D gene unclear. The CDR3 runs 14 residues. With 1 base removed from V and 1 base from J, the gap between germline ends came to 9 bases. Germline V gene lookup returns CDR1 SGHRS and CDR2 YFSETQ. In DNA, the CDR3 is TGCGCCAGCAGCTTGATGGCGGATTCCTACGAGCAGTACTTC. This gives the protein CASSLMADSYEQYF. Full variable domain (rest looked up from reference TRBV5-1 and TRBJ2-7): KAGVTQTPRYLIKTRGQQVTLSCSPISGHRSVSWYQQTPGQGLQFLFEYFSETQRNKGNFPGRFSGRQFSNSRSEMNVSTLELGDSALYLCASSLMADSYEQYFGPGTRLTVT.

This clone occurred once. The chain employs TRBV6-6 and TRBJ1-1, with 9 bases identical to TRBD1. The CDR3 has 14 residues. Germline CDR1 and CDR2: MNHNY and SVGAGI (reference sequence). V was pared by 7 bases and J by 1 base, with 4 bases of the junction left unmatched. The CDR3 sequence is CASTTGQGNTEAFF. The CDR3 nucleotides are TGTGCCAGCACTACGGGACAGGGGAACACTGAAGCTTTCTTT.

V gene TRBV5-4 combines with J gene TRBJ2-3; D is unresolved. Per the germline V gene, CDR1 is SGHNT and CDR2 is YYREEE (reference sequence). The CDR3 loop spans 13 amino acids. Trimming removed 0 bases from V and 6 bases from J, with 8 bases in between. The CDR3 DNA reads as TGTGCCAGCAGCTTGGAAAGCTCCGATACGCAGTATTTT. It specifies CASSLESSDTQYF.

The DNA of the CDR3 is TGTGCCAGCAGCCACTGGAACACCGGGGAGCTGTTTTTT. This sequence encodes CASSHWNTGELFF. This rearrangement joins TRBV3-1 (or the pseudogene TRBV3-2) to TRBJ2-2; D call uncertain. Germline V gene data show CDR1 as LGHDT and CDR2 as YNNKEL (reference sequence). The V end was cut by 3 bases, the J end by 1 base, with 3 bases between. This CDR3 contains 13 residues.

This chain uses TRBV29-1 with TRBJ1-1; tentatively, D is TRBD1 (5 bases). The CDR3 has 11 amino acids. Germline V gene lookup returns CDR1 SQVTM and CDR2 ANQGSEA. Trimming removed 5 bases from V and 4 bases from J, with 8 bases in between. The CDR3 DNA reads as TGCAGCGTTACAGGCGGCACTGAAGCTTTCTTT. This gives the protein CSVTGGTEAFF.

CDR3: CASSQDQRGGYF. CDR3 DNA sequence: TGTGCCAGCAGCCAAGATCAAAGGGGCGGGTACTTC. The chain employs TRBV3-1 (or the pseudogene TRBV3-2) and TRBJ2-5; TRBD1 might be the D (5 bases). The CDR3 has 12 amino acids. The ends were cut back, 0 bases at V and 13 bases at J, with 12 bases in the middle. Germline CDR1 and CDR2: LGHDT and YNNKEL (reference sequence).

J is TRBJ2-5 and V is TRBV3-1 (or the pseudogene TRBV3-2), with 7 bases matching TRBD2. Germline CDR1 LGHDT, CDR2 YNNKEL (reference sequence). The CDR3 has 13 residues. J gave up 5 bases and V 2 bases, and 2 bases lay outside the gene matches. CDR3 coding DNA: TGTGCCAGCAGCCAACTAGCGGTGGAGACCCAGTACTTC. It encodes CASSQLAVETQYF.

J is TRBJ1-2 and V is TRBV28; D uncertain. V was clipped by 6 bases and J by 4 bases, with 15 bases between them. Per the germline V gene, CDR1 is MDHEN and CDR2 is SYDVKM. The CDR3 loop spans 14 amino acids. The CDR3 loop reads CASSPFGSAYGYTF. The CDR3 coding sequence is TGTGCCAGCAGCCCTTTCGGGTCAGCCTATGGCTACACCTTC.

This clone was counted between two and nine times. The chain employs TRBV6-6 and TRBJ1-5, with D possibly TRBD1 on 5 matching bases. Germline V gene lookup returns CDR1 MNHNY and CDR2 SVGAGI (reference sequence). Trimming shortened V by 6 bases and J by 1 base, and 16 bases separated the two germline ends. The CDR3 is made up of 16 amino acids. CDR3 DNA sequence: TGTGCCAGCAGCCACGGGGGGTTGAGGAGCAATCAGCCCCAGCATTTT. It yields the protein CASSHGGLRSNQPQHF.

J is TRBJ2-3 and V is TRBV7-8, with 11 bases aligning to TRBD2. V shed 5 bases and J 2 bases; nucleotides not matched to a gene: 3. The CDR3 totals 15 residues. Looked up from germline, CDR1 is SGHVS and CDR2 is FQNEAQ. The chain's CDR3 is CASSRGLADTDTQYF. CDR3 DNA: TGTGCCAGCAGCCGGGGACTAGCGGACACAGATACGCAGTATTTT.

The chain combines TRBV12-5 with TRBJ2-2, with 10 bases that match TRBD2. From germline, CDR1 is LGHNT and CDR2 FRNRAP. The V and J ends lost 1 base and 4 bases, in that order; junction bases with no gene match: 6. This CDR3 comprises 17 residues. In DNA form, the CDR3 reads TGTGCTAGTGGTTTGGGGAGCGGGGGGGTTACCACCGGGGAGCTGTTTTTT. It encodes CASGLGSGGVTTGELFF.

The chain uses TRBV5-1 and TRBJ1-2; no definite D call. The V end lost 0 bases, the J end lost 6 bases, and 12 bases lay between the germline ends. CDR3 size: 14 residues. CDR1 is SGHRS and CDR2 is YFSETQ in the germline V gene. CDR3 sequence reads: CASSLASGQDGYTF. For the CDR3, the DNA is TGCGCCAGCAGCTTGGCGTCTGGGCAGGATGGCTACACCTTC.

This clone was observed a single time. The chain is built from TRBV6-5 and TRBJ2-4; D uncertain. V gave up 4 bases and J gave up 4 bases, with 14 bases separating them. Germline values: CDR1 MNHEY, CDR2 SVGAGI. This CDR3 contains 15 residues. The chain's CDR3 is CASSSPTTRKNIQYF. In DNA, the CDR3 is TGTGCCAGCAGTTCCCCGACGACCAGGAAAAACATTCAGTACTTC.

V gene TRBV5-1 combines with J gene TRBJ1-1; no clear D gene. The CDR3 consists of 14 residues. Trimming cost V 0 bases and J 0 bases, with 6 bases left between them. CDR1 and CDR2 (germline): SGHRS, YFSETQ. DNA of the CDR3: TGCGCCAGCAGCTTGGGTCCCGTGAACACTGAAGCTTTCTTT. Encoded protein: CASSLGPVNTEAFF.

The chain has TRBV7-9 and TRBJ2-5; weak D call: TRBD2 (6 bases). The CDR3 is 15 residues long. Trimming shortened V by 5 bases and J by 5 bases, and 18 bases separated the two germline ends. Looked up from germline, CDR1 is SEHNR and CDR2 is FQNEAQ (reference sequence). The CDR3 DNA follows: TGTGCCAGCAGCCCCCGGGGGAATAGTCACGAGACCCAGTACTTC. Translation gives CASSPRGNSHETQYF.

There are a few counts of this clone. V is TRBV5-1 and J is TRBJ2-5, with D perhaps TRBD1 (6 bases). Germline V gene sequence: CDR1 SGHRS, CDR2 YFSETQ. The CDR3 is made up of 16 amino acids. Trimming took 4 bases from V and 1 from J, leaving 17 bases between them. CDR3 residues: CASSTNGDISQETQYF. The CDR3 DNA is TGCGCCAGCAGCACCAACGGGGACATTAGCCAAGAGACCCAGTACTTC.

V is TRBV10-3 and J is TRBJ2-2, with D tentatively TRBD1 (5 bases). Trimming stripped 0 bases from V and 5 bases from J, with 10 bases between. The CDR3 has 15 amino acids. The V gene's germline CDR1 is ENHRY and CDR2 SYGVKD. CDR3 sequence (DNA): TGTGCCATCAGTGAGTCTCCGACAGTTACCGGGGAGCTGTTTTTT. Protein: CAISESPTVTGELFF.

This chain joins TRBV5-1 and TRBJ2-6; maybe TRBD1 (5 bases). V was clipped by 5 bases and J by 0 bases, with 15 bases between them. Germline V gene sequence: CDR1 SGHRS, CDR2 YFSETQ. The CDR3 loop spans 17 amino acids. The CDR3 loop is CASSKRSQVSGANVLTF. CDR3 nucleotide sequence: TGCGCCAGCAGTAAACGTTCACAGGTCTCTGGGGCCAACGTCCTGACTTTC.

The chain has TRBV7-8 and TRBJ2-1, with 10 bases identical to TRBD1. CDR3 size: 16 residues. With 10 bases clipped from V and 8 bases from J, the junction kept 17 bases outside the gene matches. Germline CDR1 and CDR2: SGHVS and FQNEAQ. The chain's CDR3 is CANEESGTGDLDEQFF. The DNA of the CDR3 is TGTGCCAACGAGGAGTCCGGGACAGGGGATTTGGATGAGCAGTTCTTC.

This clone was seen a handful of times. This sample also contains other DNA sequences that code for the same CDR3. The J gene is TRBJ1-3, the V gene TRBV6-5, with D unclear. The V gene's germline CDR1 is MNHEY and CDR2 SVGAGI. V lost 9 bases to trimming and J lost 0 bases, with 6 bases between them. CDR3 length equals 12 residues. CDR3 sequence (DNA): TGTGCCAGTCTTAGCTCTGGAAACACCATATATTTT. Its protein is CASLSSGNTIYF.

This chain uses TRBV6-6 with TRBJ2-3, with 12 bases matching TRBD2. J lost 5 bases, V lost 7 bases, and 7 bases had no gene match. CDR3 length: 15 amino acids. The germline gives CDR1 MNHNY, CDR2 SVGAGI (reference sequence). The CDR3 coding sequence is TGTGCCAGCACCCGACTAGCGGGGGCCTTAGATACGCAGTATTTT. Amino acid sequence: CASTRLAGALDTQYF.

The rearrangement uses TRBV6-5 and TRBJ1-2; D might be TRBD1 (6 bases). V was clipped by 6 bases and J by 7 bases, with 15 bases between them. Germline V gene lookup returns CDR1 MNHEY and CDR2 SVGAGI. The CDR3 runs to 13 residues. The CDR3 DNA is TGTGCCAGCAGCCTAACAGGGATGAGTGGCTACACCTTC. It translates to CASSLTGMSGYTF.

The gene calls are TRBV5-1 and TRBJ1-1, with no clear D. This CDR3 is built from 13 residues. Trimming stripped 6 bases from V and 1 base from J, with 10 bases between. Germline V gene lookup returns CDR1 SGHRS and CDR2 YFSETQ. CDR3 in DNA: TGCGCCAGCACCCAAGCCGAGAACACTGAAGCTTTCTTT. Protein sequence: CASTQAENTEAFF.